What follows is one TCR beta chain and its context. No antigen is known for it. The entry originates in a study of cytomegalovirus exposure and HLA in healthy donors. The data were produced by immunoSEQ multiplex PCR, yet TCRdb's version contains in-frame clones alone and is incomplete. The profile shows approximately 280,000 clones, more than 75% of them singletons. Study-level findings and limits: Within the 95 to 150 validation repertoires, first-cohort TCR clusters tended to co-occur, according to a later analysis. Through in vitro validation, three CMV-associated chains were shown to be specific for CMV antigens. According to reports, the classifier identified cytomegalovirus status with high specificity and sensitivity. The study designated fewer than 200 TCR beta chains cytomegalovirus-associated.

This CDR3 has 14 residues. The V segment lost 2 bases and the J segment 5 bases; nucleotides outside the gene matches: 3. CDR1 and CDR2 from the germline V gene are MNHEY and SVGAGI. Sequencing was done on a sample of PBMCs. The V gene is TRBV6-5, the J gene TRBJ1-5; 7 nucleotides line up with TRBD1. The receptor was isolated from a woman between 18 and 29 years old in good health and CMV-seronegative. The CDR3 coding sequence is TGTGCCAGCAGTTACGGCCAGGGGGATCAGCCCCAGCATTTT. Translating it yields CASSYGQGDQPQHF.